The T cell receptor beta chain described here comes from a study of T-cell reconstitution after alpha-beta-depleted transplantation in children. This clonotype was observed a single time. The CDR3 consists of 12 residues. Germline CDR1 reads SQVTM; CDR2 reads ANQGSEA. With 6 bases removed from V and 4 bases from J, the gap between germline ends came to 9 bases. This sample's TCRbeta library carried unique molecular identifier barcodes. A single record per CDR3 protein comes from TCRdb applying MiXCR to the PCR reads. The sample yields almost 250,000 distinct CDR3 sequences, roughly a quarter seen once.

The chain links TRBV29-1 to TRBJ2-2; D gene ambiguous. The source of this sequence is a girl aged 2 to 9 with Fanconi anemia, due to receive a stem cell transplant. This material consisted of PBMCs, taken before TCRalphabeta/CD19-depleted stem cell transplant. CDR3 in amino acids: CSVGWSTGELFF. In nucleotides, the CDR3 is TGCAGCGTGGGGTGGAGCACCGGGGAGCTGTTTTTT.